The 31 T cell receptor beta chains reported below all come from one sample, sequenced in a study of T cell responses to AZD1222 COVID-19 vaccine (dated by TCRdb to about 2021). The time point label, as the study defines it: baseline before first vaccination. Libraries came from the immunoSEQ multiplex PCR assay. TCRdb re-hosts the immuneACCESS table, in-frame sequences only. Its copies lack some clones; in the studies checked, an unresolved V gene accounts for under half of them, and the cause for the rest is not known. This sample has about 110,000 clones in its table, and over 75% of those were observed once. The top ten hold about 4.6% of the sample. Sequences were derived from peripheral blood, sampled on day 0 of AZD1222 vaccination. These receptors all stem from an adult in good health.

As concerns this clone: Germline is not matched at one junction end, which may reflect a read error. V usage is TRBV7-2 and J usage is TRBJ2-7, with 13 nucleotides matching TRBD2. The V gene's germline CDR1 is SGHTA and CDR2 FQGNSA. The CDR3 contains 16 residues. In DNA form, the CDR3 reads TGTGCCAGCAGCGTAGCTACTAGCGGGAGGGCCTACGAGCAGTACTTC. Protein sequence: CASSVATSGRAYEQYF.

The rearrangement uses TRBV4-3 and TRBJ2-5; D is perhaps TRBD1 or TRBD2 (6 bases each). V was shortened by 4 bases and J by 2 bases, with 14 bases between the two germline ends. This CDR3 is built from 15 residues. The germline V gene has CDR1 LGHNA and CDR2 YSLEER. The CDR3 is CASSLGGSSQETQYF. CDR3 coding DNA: TGCGCCAGCAGCCTGGGGGGCAGCTCTCAAGAGACCCAGTACTTC.

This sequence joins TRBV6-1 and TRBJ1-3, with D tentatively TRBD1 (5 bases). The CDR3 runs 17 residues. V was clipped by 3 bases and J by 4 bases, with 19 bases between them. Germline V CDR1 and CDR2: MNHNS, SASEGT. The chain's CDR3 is CASSDQYARARGNTIYF. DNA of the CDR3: TGTGCCAGCAGTGACCAATACGCCAGGGCTCGCGGAAACACCATATATTTT.

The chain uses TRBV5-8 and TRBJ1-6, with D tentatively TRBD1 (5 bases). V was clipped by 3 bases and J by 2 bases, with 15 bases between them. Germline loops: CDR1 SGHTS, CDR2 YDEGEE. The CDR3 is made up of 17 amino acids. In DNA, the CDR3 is TGTGCCAGCAGCTGGATGAAGGGGACGACCTATAATTCACCCCTCCACTTT. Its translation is CASSWMKGTTYNSPLHF. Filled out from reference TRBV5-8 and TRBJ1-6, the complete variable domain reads EAGVTQSPTHLIKTRGQQATLRCSPISGHTSVYWYQQALGLGLQFLLWYDEGEERNRGNFPPRFSGRQFPNYSSELNVNALELEDSALYLCASSWMKGTTYNSPLHFGNGTRLTVT.

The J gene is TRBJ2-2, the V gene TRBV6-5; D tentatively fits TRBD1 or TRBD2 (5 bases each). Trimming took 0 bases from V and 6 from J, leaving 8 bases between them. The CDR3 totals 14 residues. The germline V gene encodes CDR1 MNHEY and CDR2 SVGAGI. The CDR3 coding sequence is TGTGCCAGCAGTTACTCGAGAGGGGCCGGGGAGCTGTTTTTT. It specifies CASSYSRGAGELFF.

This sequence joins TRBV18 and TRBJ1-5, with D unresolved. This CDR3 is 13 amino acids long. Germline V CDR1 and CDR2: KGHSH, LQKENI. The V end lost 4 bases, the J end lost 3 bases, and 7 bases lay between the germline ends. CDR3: CASSQSYNQPQHF. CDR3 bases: TGTGCCAGCTCACAGAGCTACAATCAGCCCCAGCATTTT.

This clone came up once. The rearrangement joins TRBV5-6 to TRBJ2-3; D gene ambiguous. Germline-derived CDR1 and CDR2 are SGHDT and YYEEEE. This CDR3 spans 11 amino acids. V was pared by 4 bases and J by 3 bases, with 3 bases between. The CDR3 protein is CASSTTDTQYF. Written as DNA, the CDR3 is TGTGCCAGCAGCACGACAGATACGCAGTATTTT.

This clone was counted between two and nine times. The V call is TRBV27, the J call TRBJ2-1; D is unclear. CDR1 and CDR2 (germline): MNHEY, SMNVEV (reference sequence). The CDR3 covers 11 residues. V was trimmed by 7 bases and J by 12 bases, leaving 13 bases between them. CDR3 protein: CASIAQNSQFF. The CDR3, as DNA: TGTGCCAGCATAGCTCAAAATTCGCAGTTCTTC.

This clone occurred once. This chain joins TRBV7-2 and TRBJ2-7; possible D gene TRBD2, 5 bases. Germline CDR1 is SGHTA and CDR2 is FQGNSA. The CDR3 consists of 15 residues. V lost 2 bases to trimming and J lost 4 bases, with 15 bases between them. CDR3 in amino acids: CASSLFVGKQYEQYF. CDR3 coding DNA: TGTGCCAGCAGCTTATTCGTCGGGAAGCAATACGAGCAGTACTTC.

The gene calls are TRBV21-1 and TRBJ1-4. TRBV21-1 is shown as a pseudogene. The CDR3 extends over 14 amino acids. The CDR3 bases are TGTGCCAGCAGCAAAGAGGAGGAGAATGAAAAACTGTTTTTT. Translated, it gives CASSKEEENEKLFF.

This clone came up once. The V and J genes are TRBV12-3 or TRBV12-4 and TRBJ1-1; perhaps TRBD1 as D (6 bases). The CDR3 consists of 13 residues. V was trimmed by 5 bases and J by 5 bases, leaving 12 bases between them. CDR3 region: CASSLQGYTEAFF. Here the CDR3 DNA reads TGTGCCAGCAGTCTTCAGGGGTATACTGAAGCTTTCTTT.

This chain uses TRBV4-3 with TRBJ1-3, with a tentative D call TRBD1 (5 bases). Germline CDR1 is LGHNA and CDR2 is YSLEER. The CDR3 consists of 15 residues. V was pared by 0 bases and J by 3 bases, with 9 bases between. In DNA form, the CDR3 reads TGCGCCAGCAGCCAAGATGAAGGGGTTGGAAACACCATATATTTT. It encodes CASSQDEGVGNTIYF.

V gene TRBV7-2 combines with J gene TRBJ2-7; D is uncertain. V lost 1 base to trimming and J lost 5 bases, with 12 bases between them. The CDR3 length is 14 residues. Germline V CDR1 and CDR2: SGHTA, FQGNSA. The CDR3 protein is CASSLGQAWHEQYF. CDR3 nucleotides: TGTGCCAGCAGCTTAGGTCAGGCTTGGCACGAGCAGTACTTC.

The CDR3: CASSPQTGTPLHF. The CDR3 nucleotides are TGTGCCAGCAGTCCTCAAACAGGGACGCCCCTCCACTTT. The chain combines TRBV6-5 with TRBJ1-6; possibly TRBD1 for D (6 bases). The V and J ends lost 5 bases and 13 bases respectively, with 15 bases between them. From germline, CDR1 is MNHEY and CDR2 SVGAGI. The CDR3 is made up of 13 amino acids.

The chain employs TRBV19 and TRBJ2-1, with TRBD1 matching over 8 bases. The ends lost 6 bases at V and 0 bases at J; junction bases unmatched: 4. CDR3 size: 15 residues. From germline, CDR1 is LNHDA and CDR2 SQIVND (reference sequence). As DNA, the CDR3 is TGTGCCAGTAGCAGGACAGGGATCTCCTACAATGAGCAGTTCTTC. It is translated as CASSRTGISYNEQFF.

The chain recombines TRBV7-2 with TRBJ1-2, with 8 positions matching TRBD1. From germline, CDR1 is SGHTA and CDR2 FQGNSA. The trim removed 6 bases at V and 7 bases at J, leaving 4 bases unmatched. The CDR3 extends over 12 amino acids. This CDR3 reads CASSPDRGGYTF. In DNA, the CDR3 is TGTGCCAGCAGTCCCGACAGGGGTGGCTACACCTTC.

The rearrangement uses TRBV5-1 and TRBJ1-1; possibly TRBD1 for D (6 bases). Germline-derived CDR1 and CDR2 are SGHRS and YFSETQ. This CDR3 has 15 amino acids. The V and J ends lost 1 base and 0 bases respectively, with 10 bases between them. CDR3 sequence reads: CASSLTDSVNTEAFF. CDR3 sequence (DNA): TGCGCCAGCAGCTTGACGGACAGCGTGAACACTGAAGCTTTCTTT.

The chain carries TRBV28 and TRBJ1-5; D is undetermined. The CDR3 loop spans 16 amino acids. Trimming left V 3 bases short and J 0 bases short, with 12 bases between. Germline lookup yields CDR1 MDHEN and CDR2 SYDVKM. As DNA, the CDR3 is TGTGCCAGCAGTTTGAGGGATTTCCATAGCAATCAGCCCCAGCATTTT. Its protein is CASSLRDFHSNQPQHF.

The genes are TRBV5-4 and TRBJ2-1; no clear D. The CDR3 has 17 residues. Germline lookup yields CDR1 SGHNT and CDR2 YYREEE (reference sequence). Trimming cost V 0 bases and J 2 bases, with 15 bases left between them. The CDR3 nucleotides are TGTGCCAGCAGCTTGGGGACCGTGAACCTTACCTACAATGAGCAGTTCTTC. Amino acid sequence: CASSLGTVNLTYNEQFF.

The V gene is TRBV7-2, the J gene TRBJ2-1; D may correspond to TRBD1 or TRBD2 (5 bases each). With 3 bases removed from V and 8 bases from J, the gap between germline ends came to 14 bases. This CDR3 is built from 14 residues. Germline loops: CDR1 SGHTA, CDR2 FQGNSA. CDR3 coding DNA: TGTGCCAGCAGCTTCGGGACCAGGCGGGATGAGCAGTTCTTC. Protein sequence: CASSFGTRRDEQFF.

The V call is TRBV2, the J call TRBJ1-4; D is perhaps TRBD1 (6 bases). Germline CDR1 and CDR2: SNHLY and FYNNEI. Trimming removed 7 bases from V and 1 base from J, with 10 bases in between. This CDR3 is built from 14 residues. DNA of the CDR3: TGTGCCAGCATTAGACAGGAAACTAATGAAAAACTGTTTTTT. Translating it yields CASIRQETNEKLFF.

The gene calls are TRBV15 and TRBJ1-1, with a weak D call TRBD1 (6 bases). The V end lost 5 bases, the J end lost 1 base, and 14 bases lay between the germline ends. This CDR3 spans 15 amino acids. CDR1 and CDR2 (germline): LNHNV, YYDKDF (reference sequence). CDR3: CATSDPGQPNTEAFF. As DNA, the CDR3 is TGTGCCACCAGCGATCCGGGACAACCGAACACTGAAGCTTTCTTT.

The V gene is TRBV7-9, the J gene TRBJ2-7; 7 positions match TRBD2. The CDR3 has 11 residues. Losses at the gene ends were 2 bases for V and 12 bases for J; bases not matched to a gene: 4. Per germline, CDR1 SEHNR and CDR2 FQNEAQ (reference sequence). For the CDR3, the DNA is TGTGCCAGCAGCTTAATGGGGGGGTTGTACTTC. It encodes CASSLMGGLYF.

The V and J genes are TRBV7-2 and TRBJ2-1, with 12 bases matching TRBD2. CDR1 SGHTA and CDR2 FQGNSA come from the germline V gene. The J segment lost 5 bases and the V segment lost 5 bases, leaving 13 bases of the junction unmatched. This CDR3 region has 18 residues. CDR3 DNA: TGTGCCAGCAGCCATGAACTAGCGGGAGGCCCTACAGACAATGAGCAGTTCTTC. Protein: CASSHELAGGPTDNEQFF.

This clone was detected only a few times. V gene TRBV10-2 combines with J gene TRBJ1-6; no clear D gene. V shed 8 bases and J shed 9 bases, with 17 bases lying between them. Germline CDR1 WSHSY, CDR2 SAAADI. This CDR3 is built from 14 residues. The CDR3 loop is CASFLGGGGSPLHF. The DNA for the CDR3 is TGCGCCAGCTTTCTTGGAGGAGGAGGTTCACCCCTCCACTTT.

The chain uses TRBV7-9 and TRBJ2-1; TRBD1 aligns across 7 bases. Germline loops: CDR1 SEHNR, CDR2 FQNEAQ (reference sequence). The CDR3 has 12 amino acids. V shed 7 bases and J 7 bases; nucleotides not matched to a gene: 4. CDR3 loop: CASTQGENEQFF. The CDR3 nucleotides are TGTGCCAGCACCCAGGGGGAAAATGAGCAGTTCTTC.

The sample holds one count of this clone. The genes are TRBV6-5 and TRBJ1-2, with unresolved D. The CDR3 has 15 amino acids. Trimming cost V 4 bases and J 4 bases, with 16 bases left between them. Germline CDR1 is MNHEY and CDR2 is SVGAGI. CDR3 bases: TGTGCCAGCAGTTCCCCCGGTAGGGCCCTCTATGGCTACACCTTC. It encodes CASSSPGRALYGYTF.

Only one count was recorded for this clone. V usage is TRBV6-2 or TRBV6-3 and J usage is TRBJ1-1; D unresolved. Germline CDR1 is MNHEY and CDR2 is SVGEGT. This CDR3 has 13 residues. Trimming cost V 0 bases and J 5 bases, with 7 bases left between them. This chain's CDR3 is CASSYSVLTEAFF. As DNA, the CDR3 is TGTGCCAGCAGTTACTCCGTGCTAACTGAAGCTTTCTTT.

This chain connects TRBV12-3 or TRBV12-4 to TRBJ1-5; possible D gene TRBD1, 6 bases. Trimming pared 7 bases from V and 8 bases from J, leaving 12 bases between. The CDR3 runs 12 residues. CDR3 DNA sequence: TGTGCCAGCACAACCGACAGGAAGCCCCAGCATTTT. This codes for CASTTDRKPQHF.

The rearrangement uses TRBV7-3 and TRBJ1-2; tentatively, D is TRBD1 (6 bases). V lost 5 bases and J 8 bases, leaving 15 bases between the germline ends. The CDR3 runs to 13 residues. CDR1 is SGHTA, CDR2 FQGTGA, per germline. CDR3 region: CASSPQRQGGYTF. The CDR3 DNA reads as TGTGCCAGCAGCCCCCAACGGCAGGGGGGCTACACCTTC.

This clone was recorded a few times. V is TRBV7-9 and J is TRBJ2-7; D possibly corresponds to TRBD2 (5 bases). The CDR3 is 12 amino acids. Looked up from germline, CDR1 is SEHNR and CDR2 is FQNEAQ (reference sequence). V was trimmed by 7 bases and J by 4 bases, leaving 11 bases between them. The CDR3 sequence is CASTSLSYEQYF. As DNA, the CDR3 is TGTGCCAGCACTAGCCTCTCATACGAGCAGTACTTC.